This paragraph covers one T cell receptor (beta chain) sequence. The record originates from a study of CXCR3-negative and CXCR3-positive naive CD8 T cells. The CDR3 is 14 residues long. Germline V CDR1 and CDR2: DFQATT, SNEGSKA (reference sequence). It was by 5' RACE with UMI labels that the TRB cDNA libraries were prepared. No DNA is given; TCRdb re-called the 5' RACE reads and lists each CDR3 protein once. The sample table includes under 70,000 distinct CDR3 sequences. The TCR originated in a human donor in good health. Some clones in this sample may be carry-over from other donors' samples. The sequencing sample was made of memory CD8+ T cells from blood. The chain uses TRBV20-1 and TRBJ2-1; without DNA, the TCRdb call of TRBD2 cannot be checked. CDR3 loop: CSARGTSGYNEQFF.